This T cell receptor (beta chain) came from a study of blood T cell repertoires in COVID-19. Study context: Whether acute or convalescent, the COVID-19 samples came from the United States, Italy and Spain.

Clones were sequenced by immunoSEQ multiplex PCR, and TCRdb holds only the in-frame ones, with some missing. The sample carries roughly 200,000 clones, roughly 88% recorded once. This clone was found once. The origin of this receptor is a woman aged 25-40 years with acute or convalescent COVID-19. Input material: peripheral blood.

This CDR3 reads CASMFSFQETQYF. CDR3 sequence (DNA): TGTGCCAGCATGTTCTCCTTCCAAGAGACCCAGTACTTC. The J gene is TRBJ2-5, the V gene TRBV28, with no clear D. The ends were cut back, 7 bases at V and 1 base at J, with 10 bases in the middle. The germline gives CDR1 MDHEN, CDR2 SYDVKM. The CDR3 is made up of 13 amino acids. Based on the CDR3 plus reference TRBV28 and TRBJ2-5, the full variable domain is DVKVTQSSRYLVKRTGEKVFLECVQDMDHENMFWYRQDPGLGLRLIYFSYDVKMKEKGDIPEGYSVSREKKERFSLILESASTNQTSMYLCASMFSFQETQYFGPGTRLLVL.